The rows below give T cell receptor beta chains drawn from one sample of a study of blood T cell repertoires in COVID-19. Assay used: immunoSEQ multiplex PCR; TCRdb lists only in-frame clones, some missing. This sample carries hundreds of thousands of clones, around 87% of them seen once, and the ten largest clones take around 1.7%. Sequenced material: PBMCs or T cells enriched from blood (not recorded which). The receptors were gathered from a woman between 18 and 29 years old with acute COVID-19. The CDR3 runs from the conserved cysteine through the conserved F or W. D genes are given only for firm matches. Size values are once, few and many counts, or a class for expanded clones, and some rows have none.

TRBJ1-5,.,TRBV4-1,TRBD1,CASSQMGQRGSQPQHF,TGCGCCAGCAGCCAGATGGGACAGAGGGGCAGTCAGCCCCAGCATTTT
TRBJ2-5,.,TRBV5-1,TRBD2,CASSRGTSGQETQYF,TGCGCCAGCAGCCGTGGGACTAGCGGGCAAGAGACCCAGTACTTC
TRBJ2-5,.,TRBV6-2/TRBV6-3,TRBD1,CASSPYIPGGQETQYF,TGTGCCAGCAGCCCTTACATACCAGGGGGTCAAGAGACCCAGTACTTC
TRBJ2-2,.,TRBV7-3,TRBD2,CASSGGLAPTGELFF,TGTGCCAGCTCCGGGGGACTAGCGCCCACCGGGGAGCTGTTTTTT
TRBJ1-5,.,TRBV30,.,CAWSMSLGNQPQHF,TGTGCCTGGAGCATGTCACTAGGGAATCAGCCCCAGCATTTT
TRBJ1-1,.,TRBV27,.,CASSPVDSYTEAFF,TGTGCCAGCAGTCCAGTAGACAGTTACACTGAAGCTTTCTTT
TRBJ1-6,.,TRBV4-3,.,CASSHNGGTFPLHF,TGCGCCAGCAGCCACAACGGGGGGACATTCCCCCTCCACTTT
TRBJ2-7,.,TRBV3-1/TRBV3-2,.,CASSPADKSYEQYF,TGTGCCAGCAGCCCAGCAGACAAGTCCTACGAGCAGTACTTC
TRBJ2-7,.,TRBV2,.,CASSVSRQGFVRQYF,TGTGCCAGCAGTGTGAGTAGGCAGGGGTTTGTGAGGCAGTACTTC
TRBJ2-7,once,TRBV10-1,.,CASSPGHTYSYEQYF,TGCGCCAGCAGTCCGGGACATACGTACTCCTACGAGCAGTACTTC
TRBJ2-7,.,TRBV10-3,TRBD1,CAIRADRGYEQYF,TGTGCCATCAGAGCGGACAGGGGTTACGAGCAGTACTTC
TRBJ2-7,.,TRBV11-1,TRBD2,CASSPSPSGNLNEQYF,TGTGCCAGCAGCCCTTCCCCTAGCGGGAACTTAAACGAGCAGTACTTC
TRBJ1-2,.,TRBV11-2,.,CASSLDSAGLGYTF,TGTGCCAGCAGCTTAGATTCAGCAGGGCTTGGCTACACCTTC
TRBJ2-3,once,TRBV6-2/TRBV6-3,TRBD1,CASSYDPLTGVFTDTQYF,TGTGCCAGCAGTTACGATCCTCTAACAGGGGTCTTCACAGATACGCAGTATTTT
TRBJ2-5,.,TRBV29-1,TRBD2,CSVERAGGGFNGQYF,TGCAGCGTTGAAAGAGCGGGAGGGGGTTTTAACGGCCAGTACTTC
TRBJ2-2,once,TRBV2,TRBD1,CASRGDRSYTGELFF,TGTGCCAGCAGGGGGGACAGATCGTACACCGGGGAGCTGTTTTTT
TRBJ2-1,.,TRBV5-1,.,CASSLALSGVLYDEQFF,TGCGCCAGCAGCTTGGCCTTATCGGGAGTCTTATACGATGAGCAGTTCTTC
TRBJ2-5,.,TRBV28,TRBD2,CASRHLAGGGETQYF,TGTGCCAGCAGACATCTAGCGGGAGGTGGAGAGACCCAGTACTTC
TRBJ1-5,.,TRBV20-1,.,CSASTEINQPQHF,TGCAGTGCTAGTACAGAGATCAATCAGCCCCAGCATTTT
TRBJ1-2,.,TRBV19,TRBD1,CASSIGEDRDGYTF,TGTGCCAGTAGTATAGGGGAGGACAGGGATGGCTACACCTTC
TRBJ2-1,once,TRBV7-9,TRBD1,CASILTGGSYNEQFF,TGTGCCAGCATCCTAACAGGGGGCTCCTACAATGAGCAGTTCTTC
TRBJ2-1,.,TRBV24-1,.,CATSAGVEQFF,TGTGCCACCAGTGCGGGGGTGGAGCAGTTCTTC
TRBJ2-5,.,TRBV4-2,.,CASSQEGRLGETQYF,TGTGCCAGCAGCCAAGAGGGCCGACTAGGAGAGACCCAGTACTTC
TRBJ2-3,.,TRBV6-2/TRBV6-3,.,CASTPSRDTQYF,TGTGCCAGCACCCCATCTCGAGATACGCAGTATTTT
TRBJ1-2,.,TRBV30,.,CAWSSSGGYTF,TGTGCCTGGAGTTCCTCAGGGGGCTACACCTTC
TRBJ2-2,.,TRBV7-6,.,CASSLQVTTNTGELFF,TGTGCCAGCAGCTTACAGGTCACCACGAACACCGGGGAGCTGTTTTTT
TRBJ1-1,.,TRBV5-1,TRBD1,CASREQGSNTEAFF,TGCGCCAGCAGGGAACAGGGGTCGAACACTGAAGCTTTCTTT
TRBJ1-2,.,TRBV27,.,CASYGGYGYTF,TGTGCCAGCTACGGAGGCTATGGCTACACCTTC
TRBJ2-7,.,TRBV27,TRBD1,CASFTGEEQYF,TGTGCCAGCTTTACAGGGGAAGAGCAGTACTTC
TRBJ2-7,.,TRBV28,.,CASSLSREQYF,TGTGCCAGCAGTTTATCTAGGGAGCAGTACTTC
TRBJ1-6,.,TRBV28,.,CASTRRGNNSPLHF,TGTGCCAGCACTCGTCGGGGAAATAATTCACCCCTCCACTTT
TRBJ2-2,.,TRBV9,.,CASSVAGEVAGELFF,TGTGCCAGCAGCGTAGCGGGAGAGGTCGCCGGGGAGCTGTTTTTT
TRBJ2-1,.,TRBV2,.,CASSRGGSGQNNEQFF,TGTGCCAGCAGTAGGGGGGGTAGCGGCCAAAACAATGAGCAGTTCTTC
TRBJ2-7,.,TRBV6-1,TRBD2,CASSGAGLAGSYEQYF,TGTGCCAGCAGTGGCGCGGGACTAGCGGGGTCCTACGAGCAGTACTTC
TRBJ2-3,.,TRBV28,TRBD2,CASRTISRTSGLGDTQYF,TGTGCCAGCAGAACTATTTCCAGGACTAGTGGTCTTGGAGATACGCAGTATTTT
TRBJ2-2,.,TRBV5-8,TRBD1,CASSLGQGGTGELFF,TGTGCCAGCAGCCTAGGACAGGGAGGCACCGGGGAGCTGTTTTTT
TRBJ1-5,.,TRBV27,.,CASSLRQGNQPQHF,TGTGCCAGCAGCCTTCGACAGGGCAATCAGCCCCAGCATTTT
TRBJ1-1,once,TRBV5-1,TRBD1,CASSLRTGPNTEAFF,TGCGCCAGCAGCTTGCGGACAGGGCCGAACACTGAAGCTTTCTTT
TRBJ1-4,few,TRBV10-3,TRBD1,CAISGGQGLNEKLFF,TGTGCCATCAGTGGAGGACAGGGATTAAATGAAAAACTGTTTTTT
TRBJ2-7,.,TRBV28,TRBD1,CASNGQGGTDEQYF,TGTGCCAGCAACGGACAGGGGGGAACTGACGAGCAGTACTTC
TRBJ2-7,.,TRBV7-8,.,CASSHGTGTYEQYF,TGTGCCAGCAGCCATGGCACAGGGACCTACGAGCAGTACTTC
TRBJ2-3,.,TRBV4-1,TRBD2,CASSQVPRAAGKDTQYF,TGCGCCAGCAGCCAAGTCCCTCGGGCAGCGGGGAAAGATACGCAGTATTTT